What follows are 32 T cell receptor beta chains derived from one specimen sequenced in a study of monozygotic twins with inflammatory bowel disease. One entry per CDR3 protein, without DNA, is what TCRdb gives after re-calling the 5' RACE reads. The sample holds roughly 200,000 distinct CDR3 sequences. Sequenced input: blood. The source of these receptors is a human donor with ulcerative colitis or Crohn's disease, or a healthy co-twin of an affected twin (not recorded which).

The chain is built from TRBV7-8 and TRBJ1-4; TCRdb calls TRBD1, which cannot be checked without DNA. This CDR3 has 15 amino acids. In germline, CDR1 is SGHVS, CDR2 FQNEAQ. The CDR3 region is CASSFYEGVNEKLFF.

J is TRBJ1-2 and V is TRBV15; lacking DNA, the TRBD1 call made by TCRdb goes unchecked. CDR1 LNHNV and CDR2 YYDKDF come from the germline V gene (reference sequence). The CDR3 has 15 residues. The CDR3 reads CATSRGTGQTYGYTF.

The gene calls are TRBV16 and TRBJ2-7. CDR1 and CDR2 (germline): KGHSY, FQNENV. This CDR3 region has 15 residues. The CDR3 region is CASSQQGSRRYEQYF.

The CDR3 loop reads CASSTGTGSSGANVLTF. The chain couples TRBV19 to TRBJ2-6; TCRdb proposes TRBD1, but this gene call is untestable without DNA. The CDR3 extends over 17 amino acids. Per the germline V gene, CDR1 is LNHDA and CDR2 is SQIVND (reference sequence). The whole variable domain, filled in from reference TRBV19 and TRBJ2-6, reads DGGITQSPKYLFRKEGQNVTLSCEQNLNHDAMYWYRQDPGQGLRLIYYSQIVNDFQKGDIAEGYSVSREKKESFPLTVTSAQKNPTAFYLCASSTGTGSSGANVLTFGAGSRLTVL.

V usage is TRBV29-1 and J usage is TRBJ2-7; the D gene TCRdb calls, TRBD1, cannot be checked with no DNA. CDR1 is SQVTM, CDR2 ANQGSEA, per germline. The CDR3 consists of 14 residues. The CDR3 protein is CSVEPGPSSYEQYF.

This chain connects TRBV3-1 to TRBJ2-7; the D call from TCRdb, TRBD1, cannot be confirmed without DNA. Per germline, CDR1 LGHDT and CDR2 YNNKEL (reference sequence). The CDR3 is 12 residues long. The CDR3 here is CASSHSRNEQYF.

J is TRBJ1-1 and V is TRBV20-1. From germline, CDR1 is DFQATT and CDR2 SNEGSKA (reference sequence). CDR3 length equals 16 residues. The CDR3 sequence is CSARDPLPVGDTEAFF.

The V and J genes are TRBV5-1 and TRBJ1-1; the TRBD1 assignment by TCRdb is unverifiable without DNA. Germline V CDR1 and CDR2: SGHRS, YFSETQ. The length of the CDR3 is 17 residues. The CDR3 region is CASSSLRSGTGDTEAFF.

The chain carries TRBV5-1 and TRBJ2-3; TCRdb designates TRBD2, a call that cannot be tested without DNA. This CDR3 region has 18 residues. Germline assignment: CDR1 SGHRS and CDR2 YFSETQ. CDR3 loop: CASSALAGVAPSTDTQYF.

This chain connects TRBV5-4 to TRBJ2-1. From germline, CDR1 is SGHNT and CDR2 YYREEE (reference sequence). The CDR3 has 12 residues. CDR3 sequence reads: CASSSRGYEQFF.

The chain has TRBV12-3 or TRBV12-4 and TRBJ1-3. The CDR3 extends over 12 amino acids. The CDR3 sequence is CASSQQGNTIYF.

J is TRBJ2-3 and V is TRBV5-1. CDR3 length: 13 residues. Germline values: CDR1 SGHRS, CDR2 YFSETQ. CDR3 residues: CASSLAGSDTQYF.

The chain employs TRBV20-1 and TRBJ2-7. The V gene's germline CDR1 is DFQATT and CDR2 SNEGSKA (reference sequence). The CDR3 is made up of 13 amino acids. The chain's CDR3 is CSVPSTAVYEQYF.

The V call is TRBV7-9, the J call TRBJ1-2; TCRdb lists TRBD1, though no DNA is available to test this call. The germline CDR1 and CDR2 sequences are SEHNR and FQNEAQ (reference sequence). The CDR3 loop spans 17 amino acids. The CDR3 region is CASSPPVRTGGVYGYTF.

The genes are TRBV12-3 or TRBV12-4 and TRBJ2-1; TCRdb selects TRBD2, and the lack of DNA leaves this call unchecked. This CDR3 comprises 15 residues. The CDR3 loop is CASSFRAGGKGEQFF.

This rearrangement joins TRBV12-3 or TRBV12-4 to TRBJ2-3. The CDR3 has 12 residues. The CDR3 here is CASSLAPDTQYF.

The chain uses TRBV5-4 and TRBJ2-7; TCRdb calls TRBD1, which cannot be checked without DNA. CDR1 SGHNT and CDR2 YYREEE come from the germline V gene (reference sequence). The CDR3 is 17 amino acids. This chain's CDR3 is CASSLLAKGQSRYEQYF.

The J gene is TRBJ2-3, the V gene TRBV5-1; TCRdb gives TRBD1 as the D gene, but with no DNA this cannot be confirmed. CDR3 length: 16 amino acids. Germline values: CDR1 SGHRS, CDR2 YFSETQ. The CDR3 region is CASSQGGGESTDTQYF.

This chain connects TRBV6-1 to TRBJ1-4. The CDR3 has 13 residues. Germline CDR1 MNHNS, CDR2 SASEGT. The CDR3 spells CASRGGSFEKLFF.

The chain recombines TRBV6-1 with TRBJ1-4. Germline CDR1 and CDR2: MNHNS and SASEGT. This CDR3 contains 14 residues. The CDR3 loop reads CASSDVNISKKLFF.

The CDR3 spells CASSLKGAKGNEQFF. The V and J genes are TRBV7-9 and TRBJ2-1; without DNA, the TCRdb call of TRBD1 cannot be checked. The CDR3 consists of 15 residues. Looked up from germline, CDR1 is SEHNR and CDR2 is FQNEAQ (reference sequence).

CDR3 amino acids: CASSSTSGGAATQYF. The rearrangement uses TRBV11-2 and TRBJ2-5; as DNA is missing, the TRBD2 call by TCRdb cannot be tested. There are 15 residues in the CDR3. CDR1 is SGHAT and CDR2 is FQNNGV in the germline V gene.

The V and J genes are TRBV2 and TRBJ2-2; the TCRdb D gene call, TRBD1, has no DNA to confirm it. This CDR3 is 16 amino acids long. The germline CDR1 and CDR2 sequences are SNHLY and FYNNEI. The chain's CDR3 is CARLLQGPANTGELFF.

CDR3 sequence reads: CASSRPGTGNTEAFF. V is TRBV7-9 and J is TRBJ1-1; TCRdb returns TRBD1, unconfirmable since there is no DNA. The CDR3 runs to 15 residues. The germline CDR1 and CDR2 sequences are SEHNR and FQNEAQ (reference sequence).

This chain links TRBV12-5 with TRBJ2-5; the D call of TRBD2 rests on TCRdb alone, since no DNA is present to check it. Per the germline V gene, CDR1 is LGHNT and CDR2 is FRNRAP. The CDR3 is 15 amino acids. The CDR3 is CASVTGLADGETQYF.

The chain links TRBV12-3 or TRBV12-4 to TRBJ2-1; TCRdb designates TRBD1, a call that cannot be tested without DNA. CDR3 length equals 12 residues. CDR3 sequence: CATRQGANEQFF.

The V call is TRBV2, the J call TRBJ2-5; the TCRdb D gene call, TRBD1, has no DNA to confirm it. This CDR3 is built from 15 residues. Germline V gene lookup returns CDR1 SNHLY and CDR2 FYNNEI. This CDR3 is CASSWDRGLQETQYF.

The chain has TRBV12-3 or TRBV12-4 and TRBJ1-1. This CDR3 region has 13 residues. CDR3 residues: CASSQGSYTEAFF.

This chain joins TRBV7-9 and TRBJ1-1. The CDR3 contains 11 residues. CDR1 and CDR2 (germline): SEHNR, FQNEAQ (reference sequence). CDR3 loop: CASGLSTEAFF.

The J gene is TRBJ2-3, the V gene TRBV5-1; the TCRdb call, TRBD1, lacks DNA for checking. The germline V gene has CDR1 SGHRS and CDR2 YFSETQ. CDR3 length equals 14 residues. CDR3 loop: CASSRGDRADTQYF.

The V call is TRBV3-1, the J call TRBJ2-2. CDR3 size: 15 residues. CDR1 is LGHDT, CDR2 YNNKEL, per germline (reference sequence). CDR3 residues: CASSQEGAVAGELFF.

V and J are TRBV28 and TRBJ1-1; TCRdb picks TRBD1, but there is no DNA to check that call. The CDR3 covers 15 residues. Per germline, CDR1 MDHEN and CDR2 SYDVKM. CDR3 amino acids: CASSLHGQGDTEAFF.